Sequencing of this T cell receptor (beta chain) was carried out in a study of spatial heterogeneity in lung cancer. Background on the study: Any follow-up PBMC samples that were available went on to be sequenced, and the median time to follow-up was two to three years after resection. For the average unique TCR and UMI combination, more than 8.5 occurrences appeared in raw reads.

The V and J ends lost 1 base and 5 bases respectively, with 18 bases between them. Germline CDR1 LGHDT, CDR2 YNNKEL (reference sequence). This CDR3 has 16 amino acids. The time point: blood at routine non-recurrence follow-up after resection. No cell sorting; template was whole RNA from tumor, lung tissue or PBMC. This clonotype occurred many times. MiXCR was run by TCRdb on the 5' RACE reads, yielding one entry per CDR3 protein. In the table there are about 41,000 distinct CDR3 sequences, under 12% of which are singletons. The source is a female donor with early-stage non-small cell lung cancer. The source was PBMCs, collected at follow-up. The V and J genes are TRBV3-1 and TRBJ2-7; no clear D. CDR3 nucleotide sequence: TGTGCCAGCAGCCAAGGTCCAGCCCTTCCTTCAGACGAGCAGTACTTC. It specifies CASSQGPALPSDEQYF.